This is a list of T cell receptor beta chains from one sample in a study of regulatory T cells in long-lasting Graves disease. TCRdb reanalysed the multiplex PCR reads using MiXCR and keeps one entry per CDR3 protein. The sample holds roughly 410,000 distinct CDR3 sequences; approximately 15% are singletons and the top ten take under 9%. The sample also formed part of further work on T cells in Graves' hyperthyroidism and ophthalmopathy.

The source material was peripheral blood mononuclear cells (PBMCs), sampled at new diagnosis, from a patient treated with antithyroid drugs. These receptors all stem from a woman between 40 and 55 years old with Graves disease. Both conserved end residues are part of each CDR3. Each record gives: D gene, J gene, V gene, clone size, CDR3 DNA, CDR3 protein. A D gene is named only where the DNA matches it firmly. Size is omitted from some rows. Given values are once, few, many or a class for expanded clones.

NA TRBJ2-3 TRBV12-3/TRBV12-4 many TGTGCCAGCAGTTTTTTGGGCTTGAGGGCGCAGTATTTT CASSFLGLRAQYF
TRBD2 TRBJ2-7 TRBV4-3 NA TGCGCCAGCAGCCAAGACCTAGCGGCCACCTACGAGCAGTACTTC CASSQDLAATYEQYF
TRBD2 TRBJ2-3 TRBV11-3 many TGTGCCAGCAGTAGCGGGGTTAGCACAGATACGCAGTATTTT CASSSGVSTDTQYF
TRBD1 TRBJ1-1 TRBV5-1 many TGCGCCAGCAGCTTGGGGGGGACAGGGGGTAACACTGAAGCTTTCTTT CASSLGGTGGNTEAFF
TRBD1 TRBJ1-1 TRBV27 few TGTGCCAGCAGTTCAGGACAGGGGTGGAGGGCTGAAGCTTTCTTT CASSSGQGWRAEAFF
NA TRBJ2-1 TRBV11-3 few TGTGCCAGCAGCTCGCAGCGGTACAGCTCCTACAATGAGCAGTTCTTC CASSSQRYSSYNEQFF
NA TRBJ2-7 TRBV5-1 many TGCGCCAGCAGCTTGGCCGACACAGAGCAGTACTTC CASSLADTEQYF
NA TRBJ1-5 TRBV20-1 many TGCAGTGCTAGAAGGGCGGACAATCAGCCCCAGCATTTT CSARRADNQPQHF
NA TRBJ1-1 TRBV12-3/TRBV12-4 many TGTGCCAGCAACTCGGGACACTCTAACACTGAAGCTTTCTTT CASNSGHSNTEAFF
TRBD1 TRBJ1-5 TRBV28 many TGTGCCAGCAGTTTGCCCGGGACAGGGAACCAGCCCCAGCATTTT CASSLPGTGNQPQHF
TRBD1 TRBJ2-3 TRBV12-3/TRBV12-4 many TGTGCCAGCATTCGGGACAGGGTGGTAGATACGCAGTATTTT CASIRDRVVDTQYF
NA TRBJ2-1 TRBV7-6 many TGTGCCAGCGCCGACGGGGGTTACAATGAGCAGTTCTTC CASADGGYNEQFF
NA TRBJ2-1 TRBV4-3 few TGCGCCAGCAGCCATTCCCTAGGGTCCTACAATGAGCAGTTCTTC CASSHSLGSYNEQFF
NA TRBJ1-2 TRBV3-1 many TGTGCCAGCAGCCAAGAAGTCCTGGGGGTCGATGGCTACACCTTC CASSQEVLGVDGYTF